This T cell receptor (beta chain) was identified in a study of shared T cell receptors in the human thymus. Trimming removed 6 bases from V and 8 bases from J, with 19 bases in between. Germline V CDR1 and CDR2: MNHEY, SVGAGI. The CDR3 spans 15 residues. The assay was immunoSEQ multiplex PCR, and TCRdb's table has in-frame clones only and misses some. The repertoire holds hundreds of thousands of clones, with about 89% as singletons. The same data also went into a second study, on human thymus T cells. That source reports: Donors consisted of healthy Finnish infants (having corrective surgery for congenital heart defects). Thymic resections from corrective heart surgery supplied the tissue. Gene usage for V and J segments appeared biased in thymic and blood repertoires. In unrelated individuals, thymic repertoires overlapped highly, according to related research.

Material: thymocytes. This clonotype originated in a boy in the first two years of life with a congenital heart defect. J is TRBJ1-4 and V is TRBV6-5, with no clear D. The chain's CDR3 is CASSPGLSLNEKLFF. CDR3 DNA: TGTGCCAGCAGCCCCGGACTCTCACTCAACGAAAAACTGTTTTTT.